The T cell receptor beta chain under discussion was sequenced for a study of OX40 agonist ivuxolimab in advanced cancers. Study in general: At 0.01 to 10 mg/kg, ivuxolimab was administered intravenously to patients every 2 weeks. Whole-study results and caveats: Clones of CD4+ and CD8+ blood T cells grew by week 6 at doses of 0.1 to 3.0 mg/kg. On average, CD8+ T cells showed a greater number of expanded clones than CD4+.

With respect to this clone: No antigen is known for it.

J gave up 0 bases and V 9 bases, and 13 bases lay outside the gene matches. This CDR3 is 18 amino acids long. From germline, CDR1 is SNHLY and CDR2 FYNNEI. Some clones are missing from TCRdb's copy, which holds only in-frame ones; the method was immunoSEQ multiplex PCR. The table lists roughly 52,000 clones, roughly 81% of them singletons, with 1.2% in the top ten. The clonotype comes from an adult with an advanced solid tumor such as melanoma, head and neck, liver or kidney cancer. Sequencing was performed on CD4+ or CD8+ T cells sorted from blood, taken in a trial of the OX40 agonist ivuxolimab. The rearrangement joins TRBV2 to TRBJ2-3, with 12 bases matching TRBD2. As DNA, the CDR3 is TGTGCCAGTCTACTCCTAGCGGGAGGGCCCTCTAGCACAGATACGCAGTATTTT. Translated: CASLLLAGGPSSTDTQYF.